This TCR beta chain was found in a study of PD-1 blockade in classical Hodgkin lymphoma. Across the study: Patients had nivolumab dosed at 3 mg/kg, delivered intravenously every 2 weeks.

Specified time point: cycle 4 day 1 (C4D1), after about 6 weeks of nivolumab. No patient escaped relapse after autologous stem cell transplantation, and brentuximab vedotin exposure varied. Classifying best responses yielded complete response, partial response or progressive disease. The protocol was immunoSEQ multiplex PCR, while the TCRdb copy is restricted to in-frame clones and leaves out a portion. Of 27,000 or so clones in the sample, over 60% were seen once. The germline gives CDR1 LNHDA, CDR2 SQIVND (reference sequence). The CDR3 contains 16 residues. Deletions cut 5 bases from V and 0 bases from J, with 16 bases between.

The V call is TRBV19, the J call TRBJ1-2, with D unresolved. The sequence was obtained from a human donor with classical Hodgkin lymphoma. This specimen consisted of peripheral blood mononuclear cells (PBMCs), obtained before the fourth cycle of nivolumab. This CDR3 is CASSDDRYDSNYGYTF. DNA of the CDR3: TGTGCCAGTAGTGATGACCGCTACGATTCTAACTATGGCTACACCTTC. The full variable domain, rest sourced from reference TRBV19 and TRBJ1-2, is DGGITQSPKYLFRKEGQNVTLSCEQNLNHDAMYWYRQDPGQGLRLIYYSQIVNDFQKGDIAEGYSVSREKKESFPLTVTSAQKNPTAFYLCASSDDRYDSNYGYTFGSGTRLTVV.